The 13 T cell receptor beta chains given below trace back to one sample, sequenced in a study of T cell responses to AZD1222 COVID-19 vaccine (dated by TCRdb to the early 2020s). The meaning of the sample's time point label: baseline before first vaccination. The treatment or condition label for this specimen denotes: meningococcal conjugate vaccine given as trial control. Libraries were prepared through the immunoSEQ multiplex PCR assay. Here the immuneACCESS table is served through TCRdb, limited to in-frame sequences with V and J called. Missing clones are a known gap in these copies; in checked studies unresolved V genes cover under half, and the rest lacks a known reason. The sample profile shows 120,000 or so clones; 90% of them were found once. The ten largest clones add up to about 4.2% of the sample. The sequenced sample was peripheral blood, obtained on day 0 of MenACWY control vaccination. Every receptor here comes from an adult in good health.

In its sample, this clone was seen a few times. V and J are TRBV19 and TRBJ2-7, with no clear D. The V end was cut by 7 bases, the J end by 0 bases, with 13 bases between. The CDR3 loop spans 14 amino acids. CDR1 and CDR2 (germline): LNHDA, SQIVND (reference sequence). The chain's CDR3 is CASTAHGPSYEQYF. CDR3 nucleotides: TGTGCCAGTACCGCACACGGACCCTCCTACGAGCAGTACTTC.

The J gene is TRBJ2-1, the V gene TRBV4-1; D might be TRBD2 (6 bases). Germline assignment: CDR1 MGHRA and CDR2 YSYEKL. Trimming pared 0 bases from V and 7 bases from J, leaving 10 bases between. The CDR3 length is 14 residues. CDR3 sequence (DNA): TGCGCCAGCAGCCAAGAGAAAGGGAGGAATGAGCAGTTCTTC. Its translation is CASSQEKGRNEQFF.

The rearrangement links TRBV25-1 to TRBJ1-1; the D gene is possibly TRBD1 (6 bases). Germline loops: CDR1 MGHDK, CDR2 SYGVNS. Trimming took 6 bases from V and 4 from J, leaving 18 bases between them. The CDR3 covers 15 residues. The CDR3 DNA follows: TGTGCCAGCAGACCGCACCGGGGGGCCCTCACTGAAGCTTTCTTT. This translates into CASRPHRGALTEAFF.

The gene calls are TRBV28 and TRBJ2-1, with a tentative D call TRBD2 (5 bases). The CDR3 is 17 amino acids. CDR1 is MDHEN, CDR2 SYDVKM, per germline. Trimming removed 7 bases at V and 0 bases at J, with 19 bases between. CDR3 in amino acids: CASTPSGLAISYNEQFF. CDR3 in DNA: TGTGCCAGCACCCCATCGGGCTTAGCGATCTCCTACAATGAGCAGTTCTTC.

The sample holds a few counts of this clone. The chain has TRBV5-1 and TRBJ2-7; D unresolved. V was clipped by 1 base and J by 5 bases, with 10 bases between them. Germline CDR1 is SGHRS and CDR2 is YFSETQ. This CDR3 comprises 13 residues. In DNA, the CDR3 is TGCGCCAGCAGCTTGCAACTTTCCGACGAGCAGTACTTC. Amino acid sequence: CASSLQLSDEQYF.

This chain links TRBV7-9 with TRBJ2-7; no definite D call. V dropped 10 bases and J dropped 3 bases, with 25 bases sitting between them. Per germline, CDR1 SEHNR and CDR2 FQNEAQ (reference sequence). The CDR3 is 16 amino acids. DNA for the CDR3: TGTGCCACCGGAACTGACCCTCCGGAATCTAACTACGAGCAGTACTTC. This codes for CATGTDPPESNYEQYF.

The chain joins TRBV20-1 to TRBJ2-5; the match to TRBD1 covers 7 bases. The CDR3 runs to 14 residues. V lost 3 bases to trimming and J lost 5 bases; unmatched junction nucleotides: 9. Germline-derived CDR1 and CDR2 are DFQATT and SNEGSKA (reference sequence). As DNA, the CDR3 is TGCAGTGCTAGTCCAAGGGGGCCTCATGAGACCCAGTACTTC. Residues: CSASPRGPHETQYF.

This rearrangement joins TRBV4-3 to TRBJ1-6; the match to TRBD1 covers 9 bases. This CDR3 has 16 amino acids. The V and J ends lost 2 bases and 9 bases, in that order; junction bases with no gene match: 8. Looked up from germline, CDR1 is LGHNA and CDR2 is YSLEER. Written as DNA, the CDR3 is TGCGCCAGCAGCCAAAGCCGGACAGGGGTTTTTTCACCCCTCCACTTT. Translated, it gives CASSQSRTGVFSPLHF.

This chain connects TRBV11-2 to TRBJ1-3; D might be TRBD1 (5 bases). This CDR3 contains 15 residues. Germline values: CDR1 SGHAT, CDR2 FQNNGV. The V end lost 4 bases, the J end lost 1 base, and 11 bases lay between the germline ends. The CDR3 DNA is TGTGCCAGCAGCTCCCGGGGGGGTTCTGGAAACACCATATATTTT. Its translation: CASSSRGGSGNTIYF.

This chain connects TRBV28 to TRBJ1-2; D perhaps matches TRBD1 (6 bases). Germline V gives CDR1 MDHEN, CDR2 SYDVKM. The CDR3 runs 14 residues. V was clipped by 3 bases and J by 3 bases, with 11 bases between them. The CDR3 here is CASSFGQGHYGYTF. In DNA, the CDR3 is TGTGCCAGCAGTTTCGGCCAGGGGCACTATGGCTACACCTTC.

This chain links TRBV7-2 with TRBJ1-4, with 7 bases aligning to TRBD1. Germline V CDR1 and CDR2: SGHTA, FQGNSA. The CDR3 covers 14 residues. V gave up 1 base and J gave up 8 bases; unmatched junction bases: 4. This CDR3 is CASSLEAGGEKLFF. CDR3 nucleotide sequence: TGTGCCAGCAGCTTAGAGGCAGGGGGGGAAAAACTGTTTTTT. The full variable domain, rest sourced from reference TRBV7-2 and TRBJ1-4, is GAGVSQSPSNKVTEKGKDVELRCDPISGHTALYWYRQSLGQGLEFLIYFQGNSAPDKSGLPSDRFSAERTGGSVSTLTIQRTQQEDSAVYLCASSLEAGGEKLFFGSGTQLSVL.

The chain employs TRBV20-1 and TRBJ2-1; 9 nucleotides agree with TRBD1. Germline CDR1 is DFQATT and CDR2 is SNEGSKA (reference sequence). The V and J ends lost 3 bases and 12 bases, in that order; junction bases with no gene match: 21. The CDR3 has 17 amino acids. DNA for the CDR3: TGCAGTGCTAGTGATGAGTCGTGGGACAGGGTTTTTAGACGGCAGTTCTTC. It translates to CSASDESWDRVFRRQFF.

The genes are TRBV6-5 and TRBJ1-2, with TRBD1 matching 7 bases. The CDR3 length is 13 residues. Trimming cost V 6 bases and J 4 bases; bases outside gene matches: 5. Germline V lookup: CDR1 MNHEY, CDR2 SVGAGI. The CDR3 reads CASSYGTVYGYTF. CDR3 in DNA: TGTGCCAGCAGCTATGGGACAGTCTATGGCTACACCTTC.